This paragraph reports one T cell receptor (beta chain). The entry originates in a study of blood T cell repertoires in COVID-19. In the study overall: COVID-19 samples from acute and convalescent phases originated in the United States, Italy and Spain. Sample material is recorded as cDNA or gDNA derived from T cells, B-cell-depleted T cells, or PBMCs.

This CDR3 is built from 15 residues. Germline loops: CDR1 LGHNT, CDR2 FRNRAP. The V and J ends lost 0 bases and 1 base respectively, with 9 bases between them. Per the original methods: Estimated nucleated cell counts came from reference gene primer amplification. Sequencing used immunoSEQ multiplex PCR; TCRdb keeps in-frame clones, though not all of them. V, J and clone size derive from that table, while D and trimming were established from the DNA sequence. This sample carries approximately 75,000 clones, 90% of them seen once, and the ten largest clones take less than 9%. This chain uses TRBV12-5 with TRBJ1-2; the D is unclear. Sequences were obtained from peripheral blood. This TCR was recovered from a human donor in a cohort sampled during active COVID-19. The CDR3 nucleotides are TGTGCTAGTGGTTTGGTCCCGGGAGATAACTATGGCTACACCTTC. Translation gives CASGLVPGDNYGYTF.